The 28 T cell receptor beta chains reported below all come from one sample, sequenced in a study of T cells in Graves' hyperthyroidism and ophthalmopathy. Amplified regions were TCR beta CDR3 sequences from RNA transcripts. First-round RT-PCR of the TCR CDR3 relied on the HTBI primer set. TCRdb re-derived calls from the multiplex PCR reads in MiXCR, one entry per CDR3 protein. The data contain around 380,000 distinct CDR3 sequences, approximately 15% of them singletons. Specimen: blood. The source is a young man with Graves' hyperthyroidism that later progressed to Graves' ophthalmopathy.

This clonotype showed up just a few times. J is TRBJ1-1 and V is TRBV6-5; D is uncertain. In germline, CDR1 is MNHEY, CDR2 SVGAGI. The CDR3 spans 14 residues. The germline V and J ends were trimmed by 2 bases and 0 bases, with 7 bases remaining between them. CDR3 in DNA: TGTGCCAGCAGTTACGACGGTATGAACACTGAAGCTTTCTTT. Protein: CASSYDGMNTEAFF.

Of note for this clonotype: It may be a read error: a sequence one base away is much more abundant. J is TRBJ1-2 and V is TRBV29-1; D uncertain. Trimming cost V 1 base and J 4 bases, with 13 bases left between them. CDR1 SQVTM and CDR2 ANQGSEA come from the germline V gene. The CDR3 covers 14 residues. Here the CDR3 DNA reads TGCAGCGTTGAAGCAGGACTGGGCGGCTATGGCTACACCTTC. It codes for CSVEAGLGGYGYTF.

The sample holds many counts of this clonotype. The chain recombines TRBV12-3 or TRBV12-4 with TRBJ2-1; D is unresolved. The CDR3 totals 11 residues. Trimming left V 7 bases short and J 5 bases short, with 6 bases between. CDR3 DNA sequence: TGTGCCAGCAAAGAGAACAATGAGCAGTTCTTC. Its protein is CASKENNEQFF.

This clonotype was seen repeatedly, ten times or more. The chain combines TRBV5-1 with TRBJ1-2; 8 bases line up with TRBD1. With 3 bases clipped from V and 7 bases from J, the junction kept 2 bases outside the gene matches. Germline CDR1 and CDR2: SGHRS and YFSETQ. The CDR3 totals 12 residues. CDR3 in amino acids: CASSSQGAGYTF. The CDR3 DNA reads as TGCGCCAGCAGCTCCCAGGGGGCTGGCTACACCTTC.

This clonotype has a count of ten or more. The CDR3 loop is CATLRDDSNQPQHF. The DNA of the CDR3 is TGTGCCACCCTGAGGGATGATAGCAATCAGCCCCAGCATTTT. V and J are TRBV6-1 and TRBJ1-5; no reliable D call. CDR1 and CDR2 from the germline V gene are MNHNS and SASEGT. V was cut by 10 bases and J by 0 bases, with 13 bases left in between. CDR3 length: 14 amino acids.

This rearrangement joins TRBV5-6 to TRBJ2-5; TRBD1 or TRBD2 may be the D gene (5 bases each). Judging by the DNA end, TRBJ2-1 fits better; the J call may be wrong. The germline gives CDR1 SGHDT, CDR2 YYEEEE. This CDR3 has 13 residues. In DNA, the CDR3 is TGTGCCAGCAGCTGGGACGGGCAAGAGACCCAGTTCTTC. Translating gives CASSWDGQETQFF.

This clonotype was counted many times. V is TRBV7-3 and J is TRBJ1-1, with no clear D. Germline V gives CDR1 SGHTA, CDR2 FQGTGA. V shed 2 bases and J shed 1 base, with 8 bases lying between them. The CDR3 is 14 residues long. Written as DNA, the CDR3 is TGTGCCAGCAGCTTAGAGGGCTCGAACACTGAAGCTTTCTTT. Translated: CASSLEGSNTEAFF.

The rearrangement links TRBV18 to TRBJ2-1, with 11 bases aligning to TRBD2. Germline loops: CDR1 KGHSH, CDR2 LQKENI. This CDR3 comprises 15 residues. V lost 3 bases to trimming and J lost 4 bases; unmatched junction nucleotides: 2. CDR3 coding DNA: TGTGCCAGCTCACCGGGACTAGCGGAATACAATGAGCAGTTCTTC. It yields the protein CASSPGLAEYNEQFF.

This clonotype was recorded a few times. This chain uses TRBV30 with TRBJ2-7; possible D gene TRBD2, 5 bases. The germline V gene encodes CDR1 GTSNPN and CDR2 SVGIG (reference sequence). The CDR3 spans 13 residues. The germline V and J ends were trimmed by 4 bases and 7 bases, with 17 bases remaining between them. In DNA form, the CDR3 reads TGTGCCTGGAAGTCGTACATGACTACAGAGCAGTACTTC. Amino acid sequence: CAWKSYMTTEQYF.

There are many counts of this clonotype. The chain recombines TRBV2 with TRBJ2-3, with 7 bases matching TRBD1. V was clipped by 6 bases and J by 2 bases; unmatched bases: 8. The CDR3 length is 15 residues. CDR1 and CDR2 from the germline V gene are SNHLY and FYNNEI. In nucleotides, the CDR3 is TGTGCCAGCAGCCTGGGACAGATACACACAGATACGCAGTATTTT. Encoded protein: CASSLGQIHTDTQYF.

This clonotype has more than one count but fewer than ten. The J gene is TRBJ1-2, the V gene TRBV20-1, with D perhaps TRBD1 (5 bases). V was clipped by 3 bases and J by 4 bases, with 9 bases between them. This CDR3 spans 12 amino acids. CDR1 DFQATT and CDR2 SNEGSKA come from the germline V gene (reference sequence). In DNA, the CDR3 is TGCAGTGCTAGTGAGGGGCGCTATGGCTACACCTTC. Protein sequence: CSASEGRYGYTF.

This clonotype was counted many times. The V call is TRBV12-3 or TRBV12-4, the J call TRBJ1-3; D remains unclear. The CDR3 has 12 residues. V was shortened by 11 bases and J by 2 bases, with 10 bases between the two germline ends. Here the CDR3 DNA reads TGTGCCGGCCTCTCAACTGGAAACACCATATATTTT. This translates into CAGLSTGNTIYF.

The chain is built from TRBV12-5 and TRBJ2-3, with TRBD1 as a possible D gene (5 bases). V was shortened by 5 bases and J by 5 bases, with 14 bases between the two germline ends. The CDR3 contains 14 residues. Germline V gene data show CDR1 as LGHNT and CDR2 as FRNRAP. In DNA form, the CDR3 reads TGTGCTAGTGGTCTCGGTGGGGCGCGAGATACGCAGTATTTT. This gives the protein CASGLGGARDTQYF.

The rearrangement joins TRBV12-3 or TRBV12-4 to TRBJ1-4; D remains unclear. This CDR3 comprises 13 residues. V dropped 6 bases and J dropped 10 bases, with 15 bases sitting between them. The CDR3 sequence is CASSLRRGRKLFF. The CDR3 DNA follows: TGTGCCAGCAGCCTCCGTAGAGGGCGAAAACTGTTTTTT.

This chain connects TRBV9 to TRBJ2-5, with a weak D call TRBD2 (7 bases). The length of the CDR3 is 14 residues. Germline V gives CDR1 SGDLS, CDR2 YYNGEE. Trimming stripped 0 bases from V and 4 bases from J, with 10 bases between. The CDR3 is CASSVEGGGETQYF. In DNA, the CDR3 is TGTGCCAGCAGCGTAGAGGGAGGGGGAGAGACCCAGTACTTC.

The rearrangement joins TRBV5-1 to TRBJ2-5; tentatively, D is TRBD2 (6 bases). Trimming pared 1 base from V and 2 bases from J, leaving 15 bases between. CDR1 is SGHRS and CDR2 is YFSETQ in the germline V gene. This CDR3 is 16 amino acids long. CDR3 nucleotides: TGCGCCAGCAGCTTGACCGGGCGGACTAATCAAGAGACCCAGTACTTC. This codes for CASSLTGRTNQETQYF.

This clonotype came up many times. This rearrangement joins TRBV15 to TRBJ1-1; D call uncertain. The germline V and J ends were trimmed by 3 bases and 1 base, with 6 bases remaining between them. This CDR3 is built from 13 residues. Germline CDR1 LNHNV, CDR2 YYDKDF (reference sequence). The CDR3 DNA follows: TGTGCCACCAGCAGGTTGGCGAACACTGAAGCTTTCTTT. It translates to CATSRLANTEAFF.

The J gene is TRBJ2-1, the V gene TRBV12-3 or TRBV12-4, with a tentative D call TRBD1 (5 bases). The V gene lost 6 bases and the J gene lost 8 bases, with 11 bases spanning the gap. The CDR3 has 12 residues. CDR3 amino acids: CASSLMGHEQFF. The CDR3 DNA follows: TGTGCCAGCAGCTTGATGGGGCATGAGCAGTTCTTC.

This clonotype is a singleton in its sample. With a much larger clone just one base away, this may be a read error. V gene TRBV3-1 combines with J gene TRBJ2-3; D is uncertain. The assigned J gene may be wrong: the sequence end matches TRBJ1-5 better. CDR1 and CDR2 (germline): LGHDT, YNNKEL (reference sequence). The CDR3 has 16 residues. CDR3 sequence reads: CASSQERDTSTDTQHF. CDR3 coding DNA: TGTGCCAGCAGCCAAGAAAGGGATACTAGCACAGATACGCAGCATTTT.

This clonotype has at least ten counts. V usage is TRBV24-1 and J usage is TRBJ2-5; tentative D call: TRBD2 (6 bases). The germline V gene encodes CDR1 KGHDR and CDR2 SFDVKD. This CDR3 spans 15 amino acids. Trimming removed 3 bases at V and 0 bases at J, with 10 bases between. CDR3 loop: CATSDRDWYQETQYF. DNA for the CDR3: TGTGCCACCAGTGATCGGGACTGGTACCAAGAGACCCAGTACTTC.

Concerning this clonotype: The junction does not match germline at one end; this may be a read error. The rearrangement links TRBV6-1 to TRBJ2-5, with 7 bases fitting TRBD2. Germline CDR1 and CDR2: MNHNS and SASEGT. The CDR3 is 16 residues long. CDR3 in DNA: TGTGCCGGCAGTGCAGTGACTAGCCACCGGCGGCAGACCCAGTACTTC. This sequence encodes CAGSAVTSHRRQTQYF.

Remarks on this clonotype: This may stem from a read error, because a much larger clone lies one nucleotide away. The chain joins TRBV12-3 or TRBV12-4 to TRBJ2-4; the D gene is possibly TRBD1 (5 bases). This CDR3 spans 16 amino acids. CDR3 in amino acids: CTSSLGAGSTKNIQYF. In DNA, the CDR3 is TGTACCAGCAGTTTAGGGGCAGGATCCACCAAAAACATTCAGTACTTC.

This clonotype was observed many times. The chain combines TRBV28 with TRBJ2-1; D not certain. The V gene's germline CDR1 is MDHEN and CDR2 SYDVKM. Trimming took 4 bases from V and 4 from J, leaving 11 bases between them. The CDR3 is 14 amino acids. DNA of the CDR3: TGTGCCAGCAGTTCGATTCCCCCATACAATGAGCAGTTCTTC. This translates into CASSSIPPYNEQFF. Full variable domain (outside the CDR3, taken from reference TRBV28 and TRBJ2-1): DVKVTQSSRYLVKRTGEKVFLECVQDMDHENMFWYRQDPGLGLRLIYFSYDVKMKEKGDIPEGYSVSREKKERFSLILESASTNQTSMYLCASSSIPPYNEQFFGPGTRLTVL.

CDR3 nucleotide sequence: TGTGCCAGCAATTCAGGTCCCGAGCAGTACTTC. Encoded protein: CASNSGPEQYF. The chain uses TRBV28 and TRBJ2-7; D is undetermined. CDR1 is MDHEN and CDR2 is SYDVKM in the germline V gene. The CDR3 runs to 11 residues. V lost 7 bases and J 6 bases, leaving 10 bases between the germline ends.

This clonotype was seen a handful of times. The V gene is TRBV5-4, the J gene TRBJ2-7; D is perhaps TRBD1 (6 bases). CDR1 is SGHNT and CDR2 is YYREEE in the germline V gene (reference sequence). V was trimmed by 2 bases and J by 1 base, leaving 16 bases between them. The CDR3 has 16 amino acids. CDR3: CASSFLFGGRSYEQYF. The CDR3 region has the DNA TGTGCCAGCAGCTTTCTATTTGGGGGCCGATCCTACGAGCAGTACTTC.

The chain is built from TRBV4-1 and TRBJ1-6, with D possibly TRBD1 on 6 matching bases. V lost 5 bases to trimming and J lost 5 bases, with 25 bases between them. The length of the CDR3 is 19 residues. Looked up from germline, CDR1 is MGHRA and CDR2 is YSYEKL. Here the CDR3 reads CASSSQRGGRHPDNSPLHF. For the CDR3, the DNA is TGCGCCAGCAGCTCCCAGCGCGGGGGCAGACATCCCGATAATTCACCCCTCCACTTT.

The table lists this clonotype with a few counts. The chain links TRBV5-4 to TRBJ2-1; 10 nucleotides agree with TRBD2. CDR3 size: 15 residues. With 2 bases clipped from V and 8 bases from J, the junction kept 7 bases outside the gene matches. The germline V gene encodes CDR1 SGHNT and CDR2 YYREEE (reference sequence). CDR3 in amino acids: CASSFKSGGVHEQFF. For the CDR3, the DNA is TGTGCCAGCAGCTTCAAAAGCGGGGGGGTCCATGAGCAGTTCTTC.

This clonotype was found many times. The chain couples TRBV2 to TRBJ1-1, with D possibly being TRBD1 (6 bases). V lost 6 bases and J lost 5, with 13 bases in between. The CDR3 extends over 13 amino acids. Germline V gives CDR1 SNHLY, CDR2 FYNNEI. CDR3 in amino acids: CASRVQGYTEAFF. The CDR3 coding sequence is TGTGCCAGCAGAGTTCAGGGGTATACTGAAGCTTTCTTT.